Each of the 30 T cell receptor beta chains below was sequenced from the same sample in a study of T cells in Graves' hyperthyroidism and ophthalmopathy. Amplification of TCR beta CDR3 regions used RNA as the template. The TCR CDR3 was amplified in a first-round RT-PCR using the HTBI primer set. TCRdb called the multiplex PCR reads again in MiXCR, with one record for every CDR3 protein. The sample holds about 570,000 distinct CDR3 sequences, roughly 46% seen once. The sample was peripheral blood or thyroid tissue (not recorded which). The receptor source for this set is an adult woman with Graves' disease, either hyperthyroidism or ophthalmopathy (not recorded which).

This clonotype was seen ten or more times. The J gene is TRBJ1-1, the V gene TRBV10-3; D is possibly TRBD1 (5 bases). Trimming removed 4 bases at V and 3 bases at J, with 6 bases between. The CDR3 totals 12 residues. Germline CDR1 reads ENHRY; CDR2 reads SYGVKD. CDR3 nucleotides: TGTGCCATCAGTGTAGGGGACACTGAAGCTTTCTTT. Translating it yields CAISVGDTEAFF.

This clonotype appeared a single time. The rearrangement joins TRBV15 to TRBJ2-7; no firm D call. The CDR3 has 13 residues. CDR1 is LNHNV and CDR2 is YYDKDF in the germline V gene (reference sequence). V lost 3 bases, J lost 6 bases, and 12 bases lay in between. The CDR3 region is CATSSEATSEQYF. CDR3 coding DNA: TGTGCCACCAGCAGTGAGGCCACCAGCGAGCAGTACTTC.

The DNA of the CDR3 is TGCAGCGTTGAGGGACAGGGGTGGACCGGGGAGCTGTTTTTT. It yields the protein CSVEGQGWTGELFF. The chain joins TRBV29-1 to TRBJ2-2, with 10 bases fitting TRBD1. Germline CDR1 and CDR2: SQVTM and ANQGSEA. The junction had 3 bases not matched to a gene; V was cut back by 3 bases and J by 5 bases. The CDR3 is made up of 14 amino acids.

The chain recombines TRBV6-4 with TRBJ1-3, with D unclear. The CDR3 runs to 15 residues. Trimming left V 5 bases short and J 4 bases short, with 15 bases between. In germline, CDR1 is MRHNA, CDR2 SNTAGT. The CDR3 DNA reads as TGTGCCAGCAGTTTGAGTTCCGTAACGGGAAACACCATATATTTT. Translated: CASSLSSVTGNTIYF.

This chain connects TRBV29-1 to TRBJ2-5; TRBD1 matches at 10 bases. From germline, CDR1 is SQVTM and CDR2 ANQGSEA. The CDR3 has 13 amino acids. The trim removed 7 bases at V and 4 bases at J, leaving 6 bases unmatched. CDR3 nucleotides: TGCAGCGGACAGGGGGCGCGACCAGAGACCCAGTACTTC. Amino acids: CSGQGARPETQYF.

The genes are TRBV6-5 and TRBJ2-5; D is unresolved. Germline CDR1 and CDR2: MNHEY and SVGAGI. V lost 4 bases to trimming and J lost 5 bases, with 23 bases between them. The length of the CDR3 is 17 residues. The CDR3 bases are TGTGCCAGCAGTTTACGTTTGGCAACCCCGAGGTTGGAGACCCAGTACTTC. As protein: CASSLRLATPRLETQYF.

The chain employs TRBV29-1 and TRBJ1-1; TRBD1 is a possible D gene (6 bases). The CDR3 has 14 amino acids. Germline V lookup: CDR1 SQVTM, CDR2 ANQGSEA. The V end was cut by 2 bases, the J end by 4 bases, with 14 bases between. The CDR3 is CSVESPGAGTEAFF. In DNA, the CDR3 is TGCAGCGTTGAATCCCCGGGGGCCGGCACTGAAGCTTTCTTT.

V is TRBV5-4 and J is TRBJ1-6; D is uncertain. Trimming removed 0 bases at V and 0 bases at J, with 4 bases between. Germline loops: CDR1 SGHNT, CDR2 YYREEE (reference sequence). The CDR3 has 15 amino acids. The CDR3 nucleotides are TGTGCCAGCAGCTTGGAAGTCTCCTATAATTCACCCCTCCACTTT. Translating gives CASSLEVSYNSPLHF.

The gene calls are TRBV20-1 and TRBJ1-2, with D unclear. Trimming cost V 5 bases and J 8 bases, with 18 bases left between them. CDR1 and CDR2 (germline): DFQATT, SNEGSKA (reference sequence). The CDR3 length is 13 residues. Here the CDR3 reads CSAGMGNSGGYTF. The CDR3 coding sequence is TGCAGTGCTGGGATGGGTAATAGCGGCGGCTACACCTTC.

The sample holds a few counts of this clonotype. In nucleotides, the CDR3 is TGTGCCAGCAGTATTGACTCAACCCAAGAGACCCAGTACTTC. Amino acids: CASSIDSTQETQYF. The V and J genes are TRBV2 and TRBJ2-5; the D is unclear. V gave up 5 bases and J gave up 1 base, with 11 bases separating them. The CDR3 runs 14 residues. CDR1 is SNHLY, CDR2 FYNNEI, per germline.

This clonotype was detected a few times. The CDR3 DNA is TGTGCCAGCAGCCCAAGACTAGCGATCCCCTACGAGCAGTACTTC. This sequence encodes CASSPRLAIPYEQYF. This chain connects TRBV11-2 to TRBJ2-7; 8 nucleotides agree with TRBD2. Losses at the gene ends were 5 bases for V and 2 bases for J; bases not matched to a gene: 8. There are 15 residues in the CDR3. Per germline, CDR1 SGHAT and CDR2 FQNNGV.

The rearrangement joins TRBV29-1 to TRBJ2-7, with 7 positions matching TRBD1. From germline, CDR1 is SQVTM and CDR2 ANQGSEA. Germline trimming cut 6 bases from V and 2 bases from J; bases unmatched to any gene: 10. CDR3 length: 14 amino acids. The CDR3 sequence: CSVRQNRGPYEQYF. CDR3 DNA: TGCAGCGTGAGGCAGAACAGGGGACCCTACGAGCAGTACTTC.

In its sample, this clonotype was seen many times. The CDR3 DNA reads as TGTGCCAGCAGTCCACGGACGCCTAATAGCAATCAGCCCCAGCATTTT. As protein: CASSPRTPNSNQPQHF. The V call is TRBV6-6, the J call TRBJ1-5; D unresolved. Germline CDR1 reads MNHNY; CDR2 reads SVGAGI (reference sequence). The CDR3 loop spans 16 amino acids. The V end lost 5 bases, the J end lost 0 bases, and 14 bases lay between the germline ends.

This rearrangement joins TRBV9 to TRBJ2-7; TRBD2 agrees at 7 bases. This CDR3 region has 14 residues. Trimming cost V 2 bases and J 5 bases; bases outside gene matches: 7. CDR1 and CDR2 (germline): SGDLS, YYNGEE. CDR3 in DNA: TGTGCCAGCAGCGTTGGGGAGGGCCGCCACGAGCAGTACTTC. Protein sequence: CASSVGEGRHEQYF.

Notes on this clonotype: This sequence may be a read error, since a much larger clone differs from it by one base. The J gene is TRBJ1-2, the V gene TRBV15; the D is unclear. The CDR3 sequence is 13 residues long. Germline CDR1 is LNHNV and CDR2 is YYDKDF (reference sequence). CDR3 bases: TGTGTCAGCAGTCCGACACCGAACTATGGCTACACCTTC. Its protein is CVSSPTPNYGYTF.

This clonotype has a handful of counts. V usage is TRBV2 and J usage is TRBJ2-5; 9 bases match TRBD1. The CDR3 extends over 15 amino acids. V gave up 7 bases and J gave up 3 bases; unmatched junction bases: 9. Germline V gene lookup returns CDR1 SNHLY and CDR2 FYNNEI. The CDR3 here is CASTEEGQGEETQYF. The CDR3 coding sequence is TGTGCCAGCACCGAGGAGGGACAGGGCGAAGAGACCCAGTACTTC.

This clonotype has more than one count but fewer than ten. The V call is TRBV3-1, the J call TRBJ2-7, with TRBD2 identical over 12 bases. This CDR3 is built from 17 residues. The V segment lost 4 bases and the J segment 0 bases; nucleotides outside the gene matches: 7. Germline CDR1 reads LGHDT; CDR2 reads YNNKEL (reference sequence). The CDR3 protein is CASSPGLAGKSSYEQYF. The CDR3, as DNA: TGTGCCAGCAGCCCAGGACTAGCGGGAAAAAGCTCCTACGAGCAGTACTTC.

This clonotype was observed many times. The chain uses TRBV7-6 and TRBJ2-7; 7 positions match TRBD1. The CDR3 covers 14 residues. V was pared by 5 bases and J by 7 bases, with 11 bases of the junction left unmatched. Germline V gene data show CDR1 as SGHVS and CDR2 as FNYEAQ. This CDR3 is CASSLGTAFGEQYF. As DNA, the CDR3 is TGTGCCAGCAGCCTTGGGACAGCCTTTGGGGAGCAGTACTTC.

The gene calls are TRBV29-1 and TRBJ1-2; D remains unclear. CDR3 length: 11 residues. Between the trimmed V and J ends, which lost 8 bases and 4 bases, there was a span of 11 bases. Germline CDR1 SQVTM, CDR2 ANQGSEA. CDR3 sequence reads: CSSEGSYGYTF. DNA for the CDR3: TGCAGCTCCGAAGGGTCCTATGGCTACACCTTC.

This clonotype has ten or more counts. This chain links TRBV7-9 with TRBJ2-7, with TRBD1 matching over 7 bases. CDR3 length equals 13 residues. J gave up 3 bases and V 3 bases, and 2 bases lay outside the gene matches. The germline gives CDR1 SEHNR, CDR2 FQNEAQ (reference sequence). The CDR3 DNA reads TGTGCCAGCAGCTTCGACAGGGACTACGAGCAGTACTTC. This translates into CASSFDRDYEQYF.

Many counts were recorded for this clonotype. This chain's CDR3 is CASRGLAGRWEQYF. In nucleotides, the CDR3 is TGTGCCAGCAGGGGTCTAGCGGGACGTTGGGAGCAGTACTTC. This chain connects TRBV2 to TRBJ2-7; the match to TRBD2 covers 9 bases. Germline trimming cut 6 bases from V and 7 bases from J; bases unmatched to any gene: 10. CDR3 length: 14 amino acids. Germline CDR1 and CDR2: SNHLY and FYNNEI.

The sample holds one count of this clonotype. The V and J genes are TRBV7-3 and TRBJ2-1; 7 positions agree with TRBD2. This CDR3 has 14 residues. The germline V gene encodes CDR1 SGHTA and CDR2 FQGTGA. Trimming cost V 4 bases and J 9 bases; bases outside gene matches: 9. The CDR3 DNA is TGTGCCAGCAGCTCCGTTCGCGGGAGTAGTGAGCAGTTCTTC. This gives the protein CASSSVRGSSEQFF.

V is TRBV6-5 and J is TRBJ1-6; 7 bases line up with TRBD1. V lost 6 bases and J lost 5; bases outside the gene matches: 7. CDR1 MNHEY and CDR2 SVGAGI come from the germline V gene. This CDR3 contains 15 residues. CDR3 protein: CASSAPGTDNSPLHF. The CDR3 nucleotides read TGTGCCAGCAGCGCCCCCGGGACAGATAATTCACCCCTCCACTTT.

V and J are TRBV28 and TRBJ2-7; D gene uncertain. With 5 bases removed from V and 3 bases from J, the gap between germline ends came to 17 bases. CDR1 and CDR2 (germline): MDHEN, SYDVKM. The CDR3 totals 15 residues. The CDR3 DNA sequence: TGTGCCAGCAGTCCATACCCAGAGGTGGGCTACGAGCAGTACTTC. Translating it yields CASSPYPEVGYEQYF.

In its sample, this clonotype was seen many times. The chain couples TRBV7-6 to TRBJ1-2; 8 bases line up with TRBD1. J was trimmed by 7 bases and V by 1 base; bases with no gene match: 5. The CDR3 loop spans 14 amino acids. Germline-derived CDR1 and CDR2 are SGHVS and FNYEAQ. CDR3 amino acids: CASSLGQGQSGYTF. The CDR3 DNA is TGTGCCAGCAGCTTAGGACAGGGGCAGAGTGGCTACACCTTC. Looking up the rest from reference TRBV7-6 and TRBJ1-2 gives the full variable domain: GAGVSQSPRYKVTKRGQDVALRCDPISGHVSLYWYRQALGQGPEFLTYFNYEAQQDKSGLPNDRFSAERPEGSISTLTIQRTEQRDSAMYRCASSLGQGQSGYTFGSGTRLTVV.

This clonotype occurred many times. The V call is TRBV6-1, the J call TRBJ2-7; D may be TRBD1 (5 bases). The CDR3 contains 14 residues. With 2 bases removed from V and 6 bases from J, the gap between germline ends came to 14 bases. Germline loops: CDR1 MNHNS, CDR2 SASEGT. Here the CDR3 reads CASSEIAGLGEQYF. The CDR3 DNA follows: TGTGCCAGCAGTGAAATCGCAGGGTTAGGCGAGCAGTACTTC.

In its sample, this clonotype was seen many times. The gene calls are TRBV5-1 and TRBJ2-2; D is undetermined. This CDR3 has 13 amino acids. The germline gives CDR1 SGHRS, CDR2 YFSETQ. Between the trimmed V and J ends, which lost 4 bases and 5 bases, there was a span of 9 bases. The DNA for the CDR3 is TGCGCCAGCAGCATTGACGCAACCGGGGAGCTGTTTTTT. The encoded protein is CASSIDATGELFF. The whole variable domain, filled in from reference TRBV5-1 and TRBJ2-2, reads KAGVTQTPRYLIKTRGQQVTLSCSPISGHRSVSWYQQTPGQGLQFLFEYFSETQRNKGNFPGRFSGRQFSNSRSEMNVSTLELGDSALYLCASSIDATGELFFGEGSRLTVL.

The chain combines TRBV5-1 with TRBJ2-7; 8 bases line up with TRBD1. This CDR3 has 16 residues. The V and J ends lost 4 bases and 3 bases, in that order; junction bases with no gene match: 12. Per germline, CDR1 SGHRS and CDR2 YFSETQ. The CDR3 DNA reads TGCGCCAGCAGCGATGGGACAGGCTCCACCGACTACGAGCAGTACTTC. Protein product: CASSDGTGSTDYEQYF.

This sequence joins TRBV5-1 and TRBJ1-2, with TRBD1 matching 12 bases. CDR3 length equals 13 residues. Trimming cost V 3 bases and J 10 bases; bases outside gene matches: 4. Germline lookup yields CDR1 SGHRS and CDR2 YFSETQ. Written as DNA, the CDR3 is TGCGCCAGCAGCTGGGGACAGGGGGCTGTCTACACCTTC. It specifies CASSWGQGAVYTF.

This clonotype was seen only once. The genes are TRBV7-8 and TRBJ2-5, with TRBD2 identical over 8 bases. The V and J ends lost 6 bases and 2 bases, in that order; junction bases with no gene match: 2. The germline CDR1 and CDR2 sequences are SGHVS and FQNEAQ. The CDR3 is 13 amino acids. The CDR3 loop reads CASRSSGQETQYF. For the CDR3, the DNA is TGTGCCAGCAGGTCTAGCGGGCAAGAGACCCAGTACTTC.